The source of this TCR beta chain is a study of shared T cell receptors in the human thymus. This clone has a handful of counts. Profiled with immunoSEQ multiplex PCR; TCRdb holds only in-frame clones, not every one. The sample comprises roughly 560,000 clones, about 84% of which are singletons, and more than 0.01% rests with the top ten. Per germline, CDR1 SGHTS and CDR2 YDEGEE. Deletions cut 6 bases from V and 10 bases from J, with 17 bases between. CDR3 length: 13 residues. This same sample was also taken into another study, of human thymus T cells. That study adds: Surgeons resected thymus tissue during corrective heart surgery. V and J genes seemed to be used with bias in thymic and blood repertoires. Related research described thymic repertoires that were highly overlapping among unrelated individuals.

This chain joins TRBV5-8 and TRBJ2-1; D gene ambiguous. The clonotype comes from a boy under two years old with a congenital heart defect. Sequenced: thymocytes. The CDR3 DNA follows: TGTGCCAGCAAGAAGGAGCTTTTCGGCGAGCAGTTCTTC. This sequence encodes CASKKELFGEQFF.